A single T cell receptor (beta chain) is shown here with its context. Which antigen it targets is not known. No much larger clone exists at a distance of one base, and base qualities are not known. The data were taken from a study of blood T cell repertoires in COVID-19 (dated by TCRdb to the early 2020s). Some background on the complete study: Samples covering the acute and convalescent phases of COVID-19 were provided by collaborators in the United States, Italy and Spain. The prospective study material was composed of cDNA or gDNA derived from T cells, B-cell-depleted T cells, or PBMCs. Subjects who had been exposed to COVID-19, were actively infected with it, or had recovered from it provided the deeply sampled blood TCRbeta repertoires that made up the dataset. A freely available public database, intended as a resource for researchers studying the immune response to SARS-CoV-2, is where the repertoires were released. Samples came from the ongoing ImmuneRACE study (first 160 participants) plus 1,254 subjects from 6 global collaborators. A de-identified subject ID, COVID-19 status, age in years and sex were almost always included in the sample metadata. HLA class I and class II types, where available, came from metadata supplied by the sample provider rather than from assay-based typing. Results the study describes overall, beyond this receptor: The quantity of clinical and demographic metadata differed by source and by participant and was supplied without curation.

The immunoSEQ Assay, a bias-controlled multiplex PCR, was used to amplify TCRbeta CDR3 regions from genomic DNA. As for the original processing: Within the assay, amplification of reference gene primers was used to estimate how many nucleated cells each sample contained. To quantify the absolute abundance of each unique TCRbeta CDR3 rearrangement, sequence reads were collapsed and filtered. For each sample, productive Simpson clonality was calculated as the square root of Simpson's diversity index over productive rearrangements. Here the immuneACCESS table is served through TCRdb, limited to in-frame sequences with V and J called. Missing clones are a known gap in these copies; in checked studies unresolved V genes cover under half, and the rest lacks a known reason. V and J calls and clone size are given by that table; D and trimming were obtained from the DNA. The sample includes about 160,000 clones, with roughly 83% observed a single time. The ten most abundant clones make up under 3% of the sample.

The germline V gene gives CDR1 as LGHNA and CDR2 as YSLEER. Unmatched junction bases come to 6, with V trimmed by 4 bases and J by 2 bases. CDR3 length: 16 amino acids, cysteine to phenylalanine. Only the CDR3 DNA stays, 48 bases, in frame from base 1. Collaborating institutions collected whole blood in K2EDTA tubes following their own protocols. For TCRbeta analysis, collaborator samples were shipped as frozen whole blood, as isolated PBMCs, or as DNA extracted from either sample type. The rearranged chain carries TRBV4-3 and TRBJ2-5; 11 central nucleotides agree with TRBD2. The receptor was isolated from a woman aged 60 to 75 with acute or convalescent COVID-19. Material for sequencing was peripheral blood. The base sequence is TGCGCCAGCAGCCCGGGACTAGCGGTGGGACAAGAGACCCAGTACTTC. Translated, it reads CASSPGLAVGQETQYF.